Following are 23 T cell receptor beta chains from one sample sequenced in a study of beta chain features in type 1 diabetes. All of the isolated RNA was reverse transcribed, so expressed TCRB transcripts were sequenced. Using immunoSEQ multiplex PCR, the repertoire was profiled, and TCRdb retains in-frame clones only, with some absent. This sample has 300,000 to 350,000 clones; roughly 12% occur once, and the top ten carry roughly 0.015%. Study conclusions and caveats: TCRB CDR3s were moderately but significantly shorter in Type 1 diabetes patients in all four CD4+ subsets.

Their antigens are not known. The sample consisted of naive CD4+ T cells from blood. The source of these receptors is a woman aged 18-29 years with type 1 diabetes.

This clone was found a few times. This CDR3 is also generated by other DNA sequences in the sample. The chain couples TRBV5-1 to TRBJ2-7; tentative D call: TRBD1 (6 bases). There are 13 residues in the CDR3. The V gene's germline CDR1 is SGHRS and CDR2 YFSETQ. Trimming stripped 1 base from V and 2 bases from J, with 7 bases between. CDR3 sequence (DNA): TGCGCCAGCAGCTTGCAGGGGACCTACGAGCAGTACTTC. Amino acid sequence: CASSLQGTYEQYF.

This clone was seen more than once but under ten times. The chain couples TRBV5-4 to TRBJ2-3, with 8 nucleotides matching TRBD2. The CDR3 totals 13 residues. Germline V gene sequence: CDR1 SGHNT, CDR2 YYREEE (reference sequence). Unmatched junction bases numbered 6, after V lost 5 bases and J lost 7 bases. The CDR3 DNA reads as TGTGCCAGCAGAACCGGGGGGGCCTATACGCAGTATTTT. Translation gives CASRTGGAYTQYF.

The rearrangement links TRBV7-9 to TRBJ1-4; the match to TRBD1 covers 9 bases. V gave up 5 bases and J gave up 7 bases; unmatched junction bases: 8. Germline values: CDR1 SEHNR, CDR2 FQNEAQ (reference sequence). The CDR3 runs 15 residues. CDR3 DNA sequence: TGTGCCAGCAGCCTCTCTGGGACAGGGTTTGAAAAACTGTTTTTT. As protein: CASSLSGTGFEKLFF.

CDR3 DNA sequence: TGTGCCTGGAGTTACAGGGGGGCAGATACGCAGTATTTT. Its protein is CAWSYRGADTQYF. The chain uses TRBV30 and TRBJ2-3; 8 positions match TRBD1. V lost 2 bases and J lost 4; bases outside the gene matches: 2. Germline CDR1 reads GTSNPN; CDR2 reads SVGIG (reference sequence). This CDR3 contains 13 residues.

In its sample, this clone was seen a few times. V gene TRBV6-1 combines with J gene TRBJ1-1; D is undetermined. The CDR3 contains 12 residues. The germline V gene encodes CDR1 MNHNS and CDR2 SASEGT. V was trimmed by 7 bases and J by 0 bases, leaving 6 bases between them. Here the CDR3 reads CASTEMNTEAFF. CDR3 DNA: TGTGCCAGCACCGAGATGAACACTGAAGCTTTCTTT.

The chain recombines TRBV21-1 with TRBJ2-5; TRBD2 is the table's D call and was not checked against the DNA. TRBV21-1 is described as a pseudogene. The CDR3 length is 16 residues. The CDR3 here is CASSAQNRVGGETQYF. The CDR3 bases are TGTGCCAGCAGCGCTCAGAACCGGGTCGGGGGAGAGACCCAGTACTTC.

The chain recombines TRBV2 with TRBJ1-2; D uncertain. V was shortened by 4 bases and J by 5 bases, with 14 bases between the two germline ends. The CDR3 is 14 amino acids. Germline V gene data show CDR1 as SNHLY and CDR2 as FYNNEI. Here the CDR3 reads CASSGGSRTYGYTF. CDR3 sequence (DNA): TGTGCCAGCAGTGGCGGTAGTAGGACTTATGGCTACACCTTC.

The CDR3 region has the DNA TGTGCCAGCAGCGGGGAGGGCAGCTATGGCTACACCTTC. This gives the protein CASSGEGSYGYTF. This chain uses TRBV7-9 with TRBJ1-2; D is ambiguous. CDR1 and CDR2 from the germline V gene are SEHNR and FQNEAQ (reference sequence). The CDR3 spans 13 residues. V was pared by 5 bases and J by 4 bases, with 11 bases between.

The chain combines TRBV4-2 with TRBJ2-1, with D perhaps TRBD2 (6 bases). CDR3 length: 18 residues. The germline V and J ends were trimmed by 4 bases and 6 bases, with 25 bases remaining between them. Germline-derived CDR1 and CDR2 are LGHNA and YNFKEQ. DNA of the CDR3: TGTGCCAGCAGCCGATCTCCTAGAGGGAGGCCCTCTTTCAATGAGCAGTTCTTC. This codes for CASSRSPRGRPSFNEQFF.

The sample holds a few counts of this clone. The chain recombines TRBV11-2 with TRBJ2-7, with D possibly TRBD2 on 5 matching bases. Per germline, CDR1 SGHAT and CDR2 FQNNGV. The CDR3 sequence is 11 residues long. Trimming took off 8 bases at V and 9 bases at J, with 14 bases between the two ends. In nucleotides, the CDR3 is TGTGCCAGCCGGCCCGGGGAAGGGCAGTACGTC. Protein sequence: CASRPGEGQYV.

This clone has more than one count but fewer than ten. J is TRBJ2-7 and V is TRBV4-2; 11 nucleotides line up with TRBD2. V was clipped by 5 bases and J by 9 bases; unmatched bases: 9. Germline V CDR1 and CDR2: LGHNA, YNFKEQ. The CDR3 runs 14 residues. CDR3 residues: CASSGSLAGVRQYF. CDR3 DNA sequence: TGTGCCAGCAGCGGATCACTAGCGGGAGTAAGGCAGTACTTC.

This clone was detected a few times. This rearrangement joins TRBV15 to TRBJ1-2; D uncertain. This CDR3 is 17 amino acids long. The V gene's germline CDR1 is LNHNV and CDR2 YYDKDF (reference sequence). Trimming took 0 bases from V and 1 from J, leaving 15 bases between them. This CDR3 reads CATSRDPGNLINYGYTF. The DNA for the CDR3 is TGTGCCACCAGCAGAGACCCCGGGAACCTTATTAACTATGGCTACACCTTC. Full variable domain (remainder filled in from reference TRBV15 and TRBJ1-2): DAMVIQNPRYQVTQFGKPVTLSCSQTLNHNVMYWYQQKSSQAPKLLFHYYDKDFNNEADTPDNFQSRRPNTSFCFLDIRSPGLGDTAMYLCATSRDPGNLINYGYTFGSGTRLTVV.

This chain links TRBV15 with TRBJ2-7; TRBD1 or TRBD2 may be the D gene (5 bases each). V was shortened by 4 bases and J by 3 bases, with 13 bases between the two germline ends. The germline gives CDR1 LNHNV, CDR2 YYDKDF (reference sequence). The length of the CDR3 is 14 residues. CDR3: CATSKERGDYEQYV. For the CDR3, the DNA is TGTGCCACCAGCAAAGAAAGAGGGGACTACGAGCAGTACGTC.

The chain joins TRBV5-4 to TRBJ2-1; TRBD2 aligns across 12 bases. The CDR3 loop spans 17 amino acids. Germline values: CDR1 SGHNT, CDR2 YYREEE (reference sequence). V trimming: 0 bases; J trimming: 2 bases; junction bases outside the gene matches: 3. CDR3 amino acids: CASSLGPSGRAYNEQFF. Here the CDR3 DNA reads TGTGCCAGCAGCTTGGGTCCTAGCGGGAGGGCCTACAATGAGCAGTTCTTC.

This clone was detected only a few times. The rearrangement uses TRBV5-1 and TRBJ2-5, with D hard to call. With 4 bases removed from V and 3 bases from J, the gap between germline ends came to 10 bases. CDR1 and CDR2 from the germline V gene are SGHRS and YFSETQ. The CDR3 extends over 13 amino acids. CDR3 bases: TGCGCCAGCAGCCCCCTAGTGGAAGAGACCCAGTACTTC. This encodes CASSPLVEETQYF.

The CDR3 spells CASRRGGDTQYF. The CDR3 bases are TGTGCCAGCCGGAGGGGAGGGGATACGCAGTATTTT. The gene calls are TRBV30 and TRBJ2-3, with 7 bases aligning to TRBD2. Germline assignment: CDR1 GTSNPN and CDR2 SVGIG (reference sequence). Germline trimming cut 8 bases from V and 6 bases from J; bases unmatched to any gene: 8. This CDR3 contains 12 residues.

This clone came up a few times. The genes are TRBV28 and TRBJ2-4; D is unresolved. The CDR3 has 12 residues. In germline, CDR1 is MDHEN, CDR2 SYDVKM. Between the trimmed V and J ends, which lost 2 bases and 6 bases, there was a span of 5 bases. The CDR3 loop is CASSLNLNIQYF. The DNA for the CDR3 is TGTGCCAGCAGTTTAAACTTAAACATTCAGTACTTC.

The chain is built from TRBV5-1 and TRBJ2-2, with 7 positions matching TRBD1. V was pared by 4 bases and J by 0 bases, with 3 bases of the junction left unmatched. Germline CDR1 and CDR2: SGHRS and YFSETQ. The CDR3 has 15 amino acids. CDR3 residues: CASSNTGANTGELFF. CDR3 nucleotides: TGCGCCAGCAGCAACACAGGGGCGAACACCGGGGAGCTGTTTTTT.

This clone has only a few counts. V gene TRBV27 combines with J gene TRBJ1-1; 8 bases fit TRBD1. V was clipped by 4 bases and J by 4 bases; unmatched bases: 5. Germline assignment: CDR1 MNHEY and CDR2 SMNVEV (reference sequence). The CDR3 runs to 14 residues. The DNA for the CDR3 is TGTGCCAGCAGTTGGACAGGGTCGGGCACTGAAGCTTTCTTT. This codes for CASSWTGSGTEAFF.

The chain uses TRBV30 and TRBJ1-2, with 11 bases that match TRBD1. Trimming took 3 bases from V and 0 from J; bases not matched to a gene: 9. The germline V gene has CDR1 GTSNPN and CDR2 SVGIG (reference sequence). The CDR3 loop spans 17 amino acids. CDR3 sequence: CAWRDSGTGGANYGYTF. In nucleotides, the CDR3 is TGTGCCTGGAGGGATTCCGGGACAGGGGGAGCTAACTATGGCTACACCTTC. Variable domain in full (rest from reference TRBV30 and TRBJ1-2): SQTIHQWPATLVQPVGSPLSLECTVEGTSNPNLYWYRQAAGRGLQLLFYSVGIGQISSEVPQNLSASRPQDRQFILSSKKLLLSDSGFYLCAWRDSGTGGANYGYTFGSGTRLTVV.

The chain links TRBV18 to TRBJ2-5; D is possibly TRBD2 (6 bases). The CDR3 runs 14 residues. The germline gives CDR1 KGHSH, CDR2 LQKENI. Trimming shortened V by 3 bases and J by 4 bases, and 12 bases separated the two germline ends. The CDR3 protein is CASSPLLEGETQYF. In DNA, the CDR3 is TGTGCCAGCTCACCCCTCCTGGAGGGAGAGACCCAGTACTTC. Supplemented by reference TRBV18 and TRBJ2-5, the full variable domain reads NAGVMQNPRHLVRRRGQEARLRCSPMKGHSHVYWYRQLPEEGLKFMVYLQKENIIDESGMPKERFSAEFPKEGPSILRIQQVVRGDSAAYFCASSPLLEGETQYFGPGTRLLVL.

This sequence joins TRBV6-5 and TRBJ1-4; D is perhaps TRBD1 (5 bases). Germline V gives CDR1 MNHEY, CDR2 SVGAGI. The CDR3 sequence is 14 residues long. V was shortened by 6 bases and J by 5 bases, with 13 bases between the two germline ends. The CDR3 is CASRGVATNEKLFF. Written as DNA, the CDR3 is TGTGCCAGCAGAGGGGTTGCGACGAATGAAAAACTGTTTTTT.

There are a few counts of this clone. This chain joins TRBV29-1 and TRBJ1-1; 7 nucleotides line up with TRBD1. Germline CDR1 and CDR2: SQVTM and ANQGSEA. The CDR3 is 14 residues long. Trimming took 6 bases from V and 1 from J; bases not matched to a gene: 8. CDR3 sequence (DNA): TGCAGCGTAAGGAGGGACAGTGGGAACACTGAAGCTTTCTTT. Protein product: CSVRRDSGNTEAFF.